The rows below give T cell receptor beta chains drawn from one sample of a study of beta chain features in type 1 diabetes. Assay used: immunoSEQ multiplex PCR; TCRdb lists only in-frame clones, some missing. In the table there are some 220,000 clones, about a tenth of which are singletons. Material: central memory CD4+ T cells from blood. The receptors were sampled from a man aged 18 to 29 in good health. The CDR3 runs from the conserved cysteine through the conserved F or W. Each record gives: V gene, clone size, J gene, D gene, CDR3 length, CDR3 DNA, CDR3 protein. A D gene is named only where the DNA matches it firmly. Only part of the rows carry a size: once, few, many, or a class if the clone is expanded.

TRBV29-1	-	TRBJ2-1	TRBD2	14	TGCAGCGTTGACAATCGCGCGGGAGAGGGCGAGCAGTTCTTC	CSVDNRAGEGEQFF
TRBV18	few	TRBJ1-1	-	13	TGTGCCAGCTCGACGGACACCAACCCTGAAGCTTTCTTT	CASSTDTNPEAFF
TRBV11-2	few	TRBJ1-2	-	13	TGTGCCAGCAGCTTAGGGGTTAACTATGGCTACACCTTC	CASSLGVNYGYTF
TRBV7-8	-	TRBJ2-5	-	14	TGTGCCAGCAGCCCCGCCCAGCTCCAAGAGACCCAGTACTTC	CASSPAQLQETQYF
TRBV10-3	few	TRBJ2-3	TRBD1	16	TGTGCCATCAGAGACCTAACAGGGGTAAAGCCAGATACGCAGTATTTT	CAIRDLTGVKPDTQYF
TRBV7-9	many	TRBJ2-7	-	13	TGTGCCAGCAGACCTAGGGAAGGGAACGAGCAGTACTTC	CASRPREGNEQYF
TRBV25-1	-	TRBJ2-1	-	16	TGTGCCAGCAGTGGGTCCCGGGACACATCATACAATGAGCAGTTCTTC	CASSGSRDTSYNEQFF
TRBV18	few	TRBJ2-3	-	14	TGTGCCAGCTCACCGACCTCCGACGGTGATACGCAGTATTTT	CASSPTSDGDTQYF
TRBV5-4	many	TRBJ2-1	-	13	TGTGCCAGCAGCCCGCAGACATTAAATGAGCAGTTCTTC	CASSPQTLNEQFF
TRBV25-1	many	TRBJ2-6	-	15	TGTGCCAGCAGGGCGTGGGATACTGGGGCCAACGTCCTGACTTTC	CASRAWDTGANVLTF
TRBV29-1	-	TRBJ2-3	TRBD2	15	TGCAGCGTGATCGGACTAGCGGGAGTGTCAGATACGCAGTATTTT	CSVIGLAGVSDTQYF
TRBV30	-	TRBJ1-4	-	14	TGTGCCTGGAGTGTGAAGAGGGTGGGTGAAAAACTGTTTTTT	CAWSVKRVGEKLFF
TRBV2	-	TRBJ2-1	-	14	TGTGCCAGCAGTGAATCTGAGCGACCAACAAAGCAGTTCTTC	CASSESERPTKQFF
TRBV5-4	-	TRBJ2-7	-	13	TGTGCCAGCAGTCGGGACCGCTCCTACGAGCAGTACTTC	CASSRDRSYEQYF
TRBV27	-	TRBJ2-1	TRBD1	14	TGTGCCAGTAACCGGGACAGGGTATTCAATGAGCAGTTCTTC	CASNRDRVFNEQFF
TRBV7-2	-	TRBJ2-5	TRBD1	15	TGTGCCAGCAGCCTCACAGGGGGCTGGGGGGAGACCCAGTACTTC	CASSLTGGWGETQYF
TRBV9	-	TRBJ1-6	-	17	TGTGCCAGCAGCGTAAATCCAATGGGTGGGGCTAATTCACCCCTCCACTTT	CASSVNPMGGANSPLHF
TRBV5-4	few	TRBJ2-7	TRBD2	14	TGTGCCAGCAGGGGCCGGACTAGCGGGAGCGAGCAGTACTTC	CASRGRTSGSEQYF
TRBV5-4	-	TRBJ1-2	-	12	TGTGCCAGCAGCTTGTGGCCAAGTGGCTACACCTTC	CASSLWPSGYTF
TRBV7-2	few	TRBJ1-1	-	13	TGTGCCAGCAGCTTGCGGGGGCGCAGTGAAGCTTTCTTT	CASSLRGRSEAFF
TRBV29-1	few	TRBJ1-2	-	11	TGCAGCGTTGCGGGGGCGGATGGCTACACCTTC	CSVAGADGYTF
TRBV4-2	-	TRBJ1-4	-	15	TGTGCCAGCAGCCAAGGCCGGGCAGGGGCTGAAAAACTGTTTTTT	CASSQGRAGAEKLFF
TRBV7-9	few	TRBJ2-7	-	12	TGTGCCAGCAGTTTAGGCTCCTACGAGCAGTACTTC	CASSLGSYEQYF
TRBV29-1	-	TRBJ2-1	TRBD2	13	TGCAGCGTTGAAGTTCTTAGCGGGGGAGAGCAGTTCTTC	CSVEVLSGGEQFF
TRBV30	-	TRBJ2-3	-	16	TGTGCCTGGAGTGTAGTGACCCCAGGGATATCAGATACGCAGTATTTT	CAWSVVTPGISDTQYF
TRBV19	few	TRBJ1-1	-	13	TGTGCCAGTAGCCTAACCGGGACACCCGAAGCTTTCTTT	CASSLTGTPEAFF
TRBV28	few	TRBJ2-7	-	12	TGTGCCAGCAGATATGGGACTTACGAGCAGTACTTC	CASRYGTYEQYF
TRBV5-1	few	TRBJ1-1	-	14	TGCGCCAGCAGCAACACGGGGTTCAACACTGAAGCTTTCTTT	CASSNTGFNTEAFF
TRBV16	few	TRBJ1-1	-	13	TGTGCCAGCAGCCAATCCACAAGCACTGAAGCTTTCTTT	CASSQSTSTEAFF
TRBV18	-	TRBJ2-7	-	14	TGTGCCAGCTCACCACCGAATTGGGACCGGGAGCAGTACTTC	CASSPPNWDREQYF
TRBV6-6	few	TRBJ2-1	TRBD1	16	TGTGCCAGCAGTCACGCGGGACAGGGGGCCCACAATGAGCAGTTCTTC	CASSHAGQGAHNEQFF
TRBV27	-	TRBJ1-1	-	13	TGTGCCAGCAGTTTATCATTGGGCACTGAAGCTTTCTTT	CASSLSLGTEAFF
TRBV10-3	many	TRBJ1-1	-	13	TGTGCCATCAGAATACAGGTTTCCACTGAAGCTTTCTTT	CAIRIQVSTEAFF
TRBV5-4	few	TRBJ1-2	-	13	TGTGCCAGCAGCCAAGGGTCCACTAGTCGCTACACCTTC	CASSQGSTSRYTF
TRBV30	few	TRBJ1-4	-	13	TGTGCCTGCCAGGGAAGGGCCGCCCGAGGGGTGTTTTTT	CACQGRAARGVFF
TRBV28	few	TRBJ2-4	-	16	TGTGCCAGCAGTTTATTGGCGGGTCTAGCCAAAAACATTCAGTACTTC	CASSLLAGLAKNIQYF
TRBV15	few	TRBJ1-1	-	13	TGTGCCACCATGGAAGACGGTTACACTGAAGCTTTCTTT	CATMEDGYTEAFF
TRBV5-6	-	TRBJ2-2	-	14	TGTGCCAGCAGCTTGGGACCGAACACCGGGGAGCTGTTTTTT	CASSLGPNTGELFF
TRBV28	-	TRBJ1-2	-	14	TGTGCCAGCAGTTTATCGGTTGACTCCCGGGCCCACACCTTC	CASSLSVDSRAHTF
TRBV19	-	TRBJ2-6	-	14	TGTGCCAGTAGTGAGCCCACTGGGGCCAACGTCCTGACTTTC	CASSEPTGANVLTF
TRBV5-1	few	TRBJ1-1	-	12	TGCGCCAGCAGTCACGGGGGCACTGAAGCTTTCTTT	CASSHGGTEAFF
TRBV27	once	TRBJ2-3	TRBD1	15	TGTGCCAGCAGTTTTCGGACAGGGATCTCAGATACGCAGTATTTT	CASSFRTGISDTQYF
TRBV28	few	TRBJ1-4	-	11	TGTGCCAGCAGCCTGAGCCTCAAACTGTTTTTT	CASSLSLKLFF
TRBV6-5	few	TRBJ2-7	TRBD2	14	TGTGCCAGCAGTTACGTGGGACTAGCCGACGAGCAGTACTTC	CASSYVGLADEQYF
TRBV14	-	TRBJ1-2	TRBD1	16	TGTGCCAGCAGCCTCTCCGGGACAGGGATGAGCTATGGCTACACCTTC	CASSLSGTGMSYGYTF
TRBV7-3	few	TRBJ2-2	-	15	TGTGCCAGCAGCTTACGTGGAATGAACACCGGGGAGCTGTTTTTT	CASSLRGMNTGELFF
TRBV6-6	few	TRBJ2-5	TRBD2	14	TGTGCCAGCAGTCCGGCTAGCGGTAAAGAGACCCAGTACTTC	CASSPASGKETQYF
TRBV7-2	many	TRBJ2-3	-	17	TGTGCCAGCAGCTTAGCGCAGGCTAAATCACGCACAGATACGCAGTATTTT	CASSLAQAKSRTDTQYF
TRBV7-2	few	TRBJ2-1	TRBD2	19	TGTGCCAGCAGCTTAACGCTAGCGGGACCGGGCAGCTCCTACAATGAGCAGTTCTTC	CASSLTLAGPGSSYNEQFF